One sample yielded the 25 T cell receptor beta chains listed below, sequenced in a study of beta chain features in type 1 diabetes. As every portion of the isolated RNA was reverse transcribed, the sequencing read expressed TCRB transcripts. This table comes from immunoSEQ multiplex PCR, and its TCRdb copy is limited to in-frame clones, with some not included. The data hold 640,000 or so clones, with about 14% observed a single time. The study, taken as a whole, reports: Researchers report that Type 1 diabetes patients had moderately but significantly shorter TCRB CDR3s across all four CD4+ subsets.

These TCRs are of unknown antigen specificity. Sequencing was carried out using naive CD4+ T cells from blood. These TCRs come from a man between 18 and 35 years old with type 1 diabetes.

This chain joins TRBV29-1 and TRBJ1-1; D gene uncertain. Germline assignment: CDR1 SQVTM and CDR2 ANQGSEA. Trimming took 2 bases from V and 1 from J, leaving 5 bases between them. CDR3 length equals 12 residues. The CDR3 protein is CSVERRNTEAFF. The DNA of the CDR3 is TGCAGCGTTGAACGAAGGAACACTGAAGCTTTCTTT.

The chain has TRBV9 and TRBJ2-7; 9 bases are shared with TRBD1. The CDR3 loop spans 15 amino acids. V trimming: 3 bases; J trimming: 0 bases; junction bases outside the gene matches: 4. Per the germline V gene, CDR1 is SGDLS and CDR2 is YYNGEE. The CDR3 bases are TGTGCCAGCAGCGCCGGGACAGGGATCTCCTACGAGCAGTACTTC. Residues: CASSAGTGISYEQYF.

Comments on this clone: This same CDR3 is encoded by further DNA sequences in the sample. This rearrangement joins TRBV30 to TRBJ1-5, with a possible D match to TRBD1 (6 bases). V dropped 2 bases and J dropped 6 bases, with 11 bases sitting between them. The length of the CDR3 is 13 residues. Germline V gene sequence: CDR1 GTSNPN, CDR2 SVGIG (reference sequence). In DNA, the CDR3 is TGTGCCTGGAGTCACCGAGGGGGTCAGCCCCAGCATTTT. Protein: CAWSHRGGQPQHF.

The CDR3 reads CASSTRQSDEQYF. CDR3 DNA sequence: TGTGCCAGCAGCACCCGACAGTCTGACGAGCAGTACTTC. The chain recombines TRBV7-2 with TRBJ2-7, with D perhaps matching TRBD1 (5 bases). The CDR3 spans 13 residues. CDR1 is SGHTA, CDR2 FQGNSA, per germline. Between the trimmed V and J ends, which lost 5 bases and 5 bases, there was a span of 13 bases.

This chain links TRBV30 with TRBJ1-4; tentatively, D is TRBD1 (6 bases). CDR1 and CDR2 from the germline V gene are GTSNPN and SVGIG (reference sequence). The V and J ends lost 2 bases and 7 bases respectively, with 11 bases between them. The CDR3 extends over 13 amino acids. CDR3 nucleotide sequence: TGTGCCTGGAGTACAGGGTTGGTTGAAAAACTGTTTTTT. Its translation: CAWSTGLVEKLFF.

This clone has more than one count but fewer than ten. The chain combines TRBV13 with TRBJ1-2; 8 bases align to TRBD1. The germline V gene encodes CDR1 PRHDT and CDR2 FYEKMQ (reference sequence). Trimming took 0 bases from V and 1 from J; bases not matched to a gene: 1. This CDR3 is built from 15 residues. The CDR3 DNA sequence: TGTGCCAGCAGCTTAGGGGACAGGGATAACTATGGCTACACCTTC. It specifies CASSLGDRDNYGYTF.

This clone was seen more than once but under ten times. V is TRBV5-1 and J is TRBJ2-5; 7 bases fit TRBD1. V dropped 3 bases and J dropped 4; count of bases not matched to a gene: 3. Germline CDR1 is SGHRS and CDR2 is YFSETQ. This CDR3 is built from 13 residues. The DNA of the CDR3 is TGCGCCAGCAGCTCCGGGACAGCAGAGACCCAGTACTTC. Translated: CASSSGTAETQYF.

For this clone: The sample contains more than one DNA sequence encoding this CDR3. Here the CDR3 DNA reads TGTGCCAGCAGCTTGTTACGTGATGAGCAGTTCTTC. It codes for CASSLLRDEQFF. This rearrangement joins TRBV5-6 to TRBJ2-1; D is unresolved. CDR1 is SGHDT, CDR2 YYEEEE, per germline. This CDR3 spans 12 amino acids. V lost 1 base to trimming and J lost 8 bases, with 7 bases between them.

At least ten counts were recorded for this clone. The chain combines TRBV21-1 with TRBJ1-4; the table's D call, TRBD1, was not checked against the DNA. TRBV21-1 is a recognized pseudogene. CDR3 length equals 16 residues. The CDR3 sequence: CASSTGQGGVNEKLFF. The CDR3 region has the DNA TGTGCCAGCAGCACGGGGCAGGGGGGAGTTAATGAAAAACTGTTTTTT.

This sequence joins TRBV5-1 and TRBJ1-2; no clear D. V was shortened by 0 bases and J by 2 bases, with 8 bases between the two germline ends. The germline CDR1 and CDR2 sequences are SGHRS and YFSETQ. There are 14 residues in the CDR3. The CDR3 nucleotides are TGCGCCAGCAGCTTGGTGGTACCGAACTATGGCTACACCTTC. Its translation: CASSLVVPNYGYTF.

The chain's CDR3 is CAWSGPRARNEQYF. The CDR3 bases are TGTGCCTGGAGTGGGCCCAGGGCCCGGAACGAGCAGTACTTC. The chain combines TRBV30 with TRBJ2-7; weak D call: TRBD1 (5 bases). Trimming took 1 base from V and 5 from J, leaving 15 bases between them. Germline assignment: CDR1 GTSNPN and CDR2 SVGIG (reference sequence). This CDR3 has 14 residues.

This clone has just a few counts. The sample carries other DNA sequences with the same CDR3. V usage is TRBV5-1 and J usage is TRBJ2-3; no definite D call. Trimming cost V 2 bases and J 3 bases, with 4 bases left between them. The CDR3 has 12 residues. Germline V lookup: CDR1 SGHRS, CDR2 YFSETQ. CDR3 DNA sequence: TGCGCCAGCAGCTTAAATACAGATACGCAGTATTTT. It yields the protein CASSLNTDTQYF.

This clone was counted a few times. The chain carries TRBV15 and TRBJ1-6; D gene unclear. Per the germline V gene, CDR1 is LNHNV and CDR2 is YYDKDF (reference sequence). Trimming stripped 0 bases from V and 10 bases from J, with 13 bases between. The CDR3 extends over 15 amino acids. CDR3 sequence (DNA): TGTGCCACCAGCAGAGATCGACTCACCGGGTCACCCCTCCACTTT. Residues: CATSRDRLTGSPLHF.

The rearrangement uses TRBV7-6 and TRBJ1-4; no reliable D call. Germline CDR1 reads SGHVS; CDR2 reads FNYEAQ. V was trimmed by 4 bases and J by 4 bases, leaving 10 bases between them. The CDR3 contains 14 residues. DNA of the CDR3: TGTGCCAGCAGCTATGGACGGTTTAATGAAAAACTGTTTTTT. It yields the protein CASSYGRFNEKLFF.

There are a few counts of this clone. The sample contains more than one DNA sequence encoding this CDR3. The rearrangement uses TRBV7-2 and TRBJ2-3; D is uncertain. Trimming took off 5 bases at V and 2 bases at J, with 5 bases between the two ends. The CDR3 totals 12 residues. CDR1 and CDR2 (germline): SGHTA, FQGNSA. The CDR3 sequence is CASSLDTDTQYF. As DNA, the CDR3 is TGTGCCAGCAGCCTCGACACAGATACGCAGTATTTT. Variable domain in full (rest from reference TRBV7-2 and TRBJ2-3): GAGVSQSPSNKVTEKGKDVELRCDPISGHTALYWYRQSLGQGLEFLIYFQGNSAPDKSGLPSDRFSAERTGGSVSTLTIQRTQQEDSAVYLCASSLDTDTQYFGPGTRLTVL.

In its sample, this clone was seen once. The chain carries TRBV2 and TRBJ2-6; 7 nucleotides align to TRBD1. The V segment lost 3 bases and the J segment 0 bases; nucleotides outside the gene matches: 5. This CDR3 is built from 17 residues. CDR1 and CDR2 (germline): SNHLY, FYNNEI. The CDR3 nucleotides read TGTGCCAGCAGTGATCCAGGGGGAAACTCTGGGGCCAACGTCCTGACTTTC. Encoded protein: CASSDPGGNSGANVLTF. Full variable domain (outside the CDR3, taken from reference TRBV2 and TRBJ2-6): EPEVTQTPSHQVTQMGQEVILRCVPISNHLYFYWYRQILGQKVEFLVSFYNNEISEKSEIFDDQFSVERPDGSNFTLKIRSTKLEDSAMYFCASSDPGGNSGANVLTFGAGSRLTVL.

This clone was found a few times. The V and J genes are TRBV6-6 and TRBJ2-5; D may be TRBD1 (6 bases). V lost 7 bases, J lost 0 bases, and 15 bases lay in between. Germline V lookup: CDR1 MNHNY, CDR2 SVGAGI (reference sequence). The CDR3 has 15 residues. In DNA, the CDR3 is TGTGCCAGCACCTTACAGGGCCCTTACCAAGAGACCCAGTACTTC. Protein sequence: CASTLQGPYQETQYF.

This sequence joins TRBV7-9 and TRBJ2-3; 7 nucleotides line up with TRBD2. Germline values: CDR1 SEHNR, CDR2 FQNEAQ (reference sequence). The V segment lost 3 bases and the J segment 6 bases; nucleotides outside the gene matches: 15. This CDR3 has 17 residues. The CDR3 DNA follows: TGTGCCAGCAGCTTCGTACCCCCGGGAGGCCCGATGGATACGCAGTATTTT. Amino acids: CASSFVPPGGPMDTQYF.

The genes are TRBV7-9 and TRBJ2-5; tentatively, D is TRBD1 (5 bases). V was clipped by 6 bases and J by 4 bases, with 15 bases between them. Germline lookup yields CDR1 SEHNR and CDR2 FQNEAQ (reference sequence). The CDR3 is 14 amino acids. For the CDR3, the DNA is TGTGCCAGCAGACAGGACGGCTCAGGAGAGACCCAGTACTTC. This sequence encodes CASRQDGSGETQYF.

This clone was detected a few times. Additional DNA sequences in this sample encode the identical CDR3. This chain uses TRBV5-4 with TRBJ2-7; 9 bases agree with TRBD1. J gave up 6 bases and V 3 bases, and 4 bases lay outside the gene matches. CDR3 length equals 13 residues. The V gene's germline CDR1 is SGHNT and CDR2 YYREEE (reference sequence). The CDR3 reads CASSWDREGEQYF. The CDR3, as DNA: TGTGCCAGCAGCTGGGACAGGGAGGGCGAGCAGTACTTC.

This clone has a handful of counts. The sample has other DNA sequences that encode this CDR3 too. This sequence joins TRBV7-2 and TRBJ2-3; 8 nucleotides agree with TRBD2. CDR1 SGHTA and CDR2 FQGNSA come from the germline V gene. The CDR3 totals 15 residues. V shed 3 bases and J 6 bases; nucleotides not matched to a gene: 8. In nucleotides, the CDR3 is TGTGCCAGCAGCTTCCTCGGACTAGCAACGGATACGCAGTATTTT. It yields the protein CASSFLGLATDTQYF.

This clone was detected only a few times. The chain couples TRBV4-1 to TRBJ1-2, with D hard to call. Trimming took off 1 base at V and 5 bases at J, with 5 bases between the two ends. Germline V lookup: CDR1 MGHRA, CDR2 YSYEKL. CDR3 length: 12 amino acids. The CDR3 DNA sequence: TGCGCCAGCAGCCAAGGAAAGTATGGCTACACCTTC. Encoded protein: CASSQGKYGYTF.

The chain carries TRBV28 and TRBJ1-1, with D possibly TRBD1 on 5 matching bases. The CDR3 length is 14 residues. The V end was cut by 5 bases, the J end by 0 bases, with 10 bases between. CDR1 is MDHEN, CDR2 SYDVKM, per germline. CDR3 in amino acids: CASSGGSMNTEAFF. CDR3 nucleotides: TGTGCCAGCAGTGGGGGATCCATGAACACTGAAGCTTTCTTT.

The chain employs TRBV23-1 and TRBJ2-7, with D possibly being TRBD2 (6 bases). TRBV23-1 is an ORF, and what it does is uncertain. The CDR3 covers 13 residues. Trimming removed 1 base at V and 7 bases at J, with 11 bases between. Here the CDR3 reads CASSQLGGGEQYF. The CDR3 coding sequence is TGCGCCAGCAGTCAATTGGGGGGTGGTGAGCAGTACTTC.

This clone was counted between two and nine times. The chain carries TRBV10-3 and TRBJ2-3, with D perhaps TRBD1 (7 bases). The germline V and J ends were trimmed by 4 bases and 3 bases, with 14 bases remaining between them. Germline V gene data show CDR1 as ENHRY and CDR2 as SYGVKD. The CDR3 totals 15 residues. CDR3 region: CAISGRDSQTDTQYF. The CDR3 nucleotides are TGTGCCATCAGTGGGCGGGACAGCCAAACAGATACGCAGTATTTT.